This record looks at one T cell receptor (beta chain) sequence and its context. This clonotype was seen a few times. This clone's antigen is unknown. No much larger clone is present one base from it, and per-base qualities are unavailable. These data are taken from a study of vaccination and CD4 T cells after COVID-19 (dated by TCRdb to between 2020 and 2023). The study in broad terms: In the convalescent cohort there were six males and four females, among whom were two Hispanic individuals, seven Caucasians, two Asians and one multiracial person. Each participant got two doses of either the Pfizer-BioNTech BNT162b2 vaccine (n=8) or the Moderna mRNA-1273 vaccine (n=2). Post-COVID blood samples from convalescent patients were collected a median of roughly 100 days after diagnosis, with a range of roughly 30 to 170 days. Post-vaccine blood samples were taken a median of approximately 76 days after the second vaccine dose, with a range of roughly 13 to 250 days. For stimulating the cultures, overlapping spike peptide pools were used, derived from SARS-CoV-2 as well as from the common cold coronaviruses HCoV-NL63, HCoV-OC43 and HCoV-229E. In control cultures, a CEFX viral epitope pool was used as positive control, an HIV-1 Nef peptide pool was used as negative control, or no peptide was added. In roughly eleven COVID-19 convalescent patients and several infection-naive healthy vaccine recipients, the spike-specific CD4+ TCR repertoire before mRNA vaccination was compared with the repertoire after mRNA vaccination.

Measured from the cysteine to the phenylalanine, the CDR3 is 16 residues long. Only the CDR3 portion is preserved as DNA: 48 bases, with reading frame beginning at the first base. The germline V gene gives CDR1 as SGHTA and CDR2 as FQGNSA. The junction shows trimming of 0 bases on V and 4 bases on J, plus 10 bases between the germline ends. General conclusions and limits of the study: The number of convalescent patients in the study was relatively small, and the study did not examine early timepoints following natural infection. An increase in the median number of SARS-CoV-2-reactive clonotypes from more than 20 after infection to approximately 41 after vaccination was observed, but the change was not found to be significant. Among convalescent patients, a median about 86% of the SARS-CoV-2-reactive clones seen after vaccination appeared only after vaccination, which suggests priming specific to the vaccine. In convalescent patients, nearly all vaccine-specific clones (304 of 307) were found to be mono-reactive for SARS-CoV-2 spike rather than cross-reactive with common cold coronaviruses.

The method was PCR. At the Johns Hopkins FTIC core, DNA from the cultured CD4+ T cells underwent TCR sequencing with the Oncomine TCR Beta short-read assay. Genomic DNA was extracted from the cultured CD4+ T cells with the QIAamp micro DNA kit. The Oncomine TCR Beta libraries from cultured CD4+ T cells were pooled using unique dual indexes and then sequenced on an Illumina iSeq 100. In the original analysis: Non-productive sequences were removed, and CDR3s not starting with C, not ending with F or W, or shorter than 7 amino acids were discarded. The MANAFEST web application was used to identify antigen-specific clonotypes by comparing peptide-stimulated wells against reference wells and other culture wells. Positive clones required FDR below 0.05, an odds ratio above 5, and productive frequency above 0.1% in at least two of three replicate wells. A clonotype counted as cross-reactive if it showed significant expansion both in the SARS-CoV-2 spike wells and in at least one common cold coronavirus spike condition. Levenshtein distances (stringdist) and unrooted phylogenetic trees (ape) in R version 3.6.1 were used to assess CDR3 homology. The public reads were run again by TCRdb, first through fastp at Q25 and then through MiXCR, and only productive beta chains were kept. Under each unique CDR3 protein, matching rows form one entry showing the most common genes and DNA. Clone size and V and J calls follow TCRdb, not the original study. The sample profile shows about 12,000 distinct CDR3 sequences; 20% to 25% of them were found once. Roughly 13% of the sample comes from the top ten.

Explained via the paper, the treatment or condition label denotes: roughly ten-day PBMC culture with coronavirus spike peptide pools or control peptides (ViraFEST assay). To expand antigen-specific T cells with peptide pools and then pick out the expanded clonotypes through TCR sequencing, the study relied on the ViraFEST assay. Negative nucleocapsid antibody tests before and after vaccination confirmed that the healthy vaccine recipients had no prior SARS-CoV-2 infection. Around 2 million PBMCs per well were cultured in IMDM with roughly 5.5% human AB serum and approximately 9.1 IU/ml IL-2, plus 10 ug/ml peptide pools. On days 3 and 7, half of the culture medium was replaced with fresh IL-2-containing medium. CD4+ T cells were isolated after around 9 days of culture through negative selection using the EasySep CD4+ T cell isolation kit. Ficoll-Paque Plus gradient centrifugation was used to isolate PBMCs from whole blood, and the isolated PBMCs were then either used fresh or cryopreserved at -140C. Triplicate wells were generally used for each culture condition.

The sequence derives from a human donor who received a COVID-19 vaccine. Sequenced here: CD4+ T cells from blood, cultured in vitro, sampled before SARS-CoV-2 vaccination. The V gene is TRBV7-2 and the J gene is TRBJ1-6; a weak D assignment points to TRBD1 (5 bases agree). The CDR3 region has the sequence CASSLAGGRYNSPLHF. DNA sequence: TGTGCCAGCAGCTTAGCTGGGGGACGGTATAATTCACCCCTCCACTTT.